The T cell receptor beta chain described here comes from a study of memory CD4+ T cells and cytomegalovirus serostatus. General study points: About 40% of the roughly 160 known CMV-associated TCRbeta sequences appeared in CD4+ memory.

The sort gate was single viable CD3+CD4+CD8-CD45RO+ cells for memory CD4+ T cells. Serum IgG to CMV pp150, pp28, p38 and p52 defined serostatus. Total CD4+ T cells were enriched by CD4 positive selection. CDR1 is SGDLS, CDR2 YYNGEE, per germline. The length of the CDR3 is 15 residues. Trimming shortened V by 3 bases and J by 1 base, and 11 bases separated the two germline ends. Clones were sequenced by immunoSEQ multiplex PCR, and TCRdb holds only the in-frame ones, with some missing. The data hold 45,000 to 65,000 clones, with approximately 80% observed a single time. On this clone: Its antigen remains unknown.

The chain is built from TRBV9 and TRBJ1-3; possibly TRBD1 for D (5 bases). The sequence was collected from an adult in good health and CMV-seronegative. Material for sequencing was memory CD4+ T cells from blood. The DNA for the CDR3 is TGTGCCAGCAGCGACGGGGCAGGGTCTGGAAACACCATATATTTT. It encodes CASSDGAGSGNTIYF.